This T cell receptor (beta chain) was found in a study of monozygotic twins with cystic fibrosis. Findings and limits, study-wide: Monozygotic CF twin pairs shared significantly more nucleotide-identical clonotypes than unrelated CF individuals did.

The germline CDR1 and CDR2 sequences are LNHDA and SQIVND (reference sequence). Losses at the gene ends were 7 bases for V and 7 bases for J; bases not matched to a gene: 6. The CDR3 has 13 residues. Assay: immunoSEQ multiplex PCR; the TCRdb copy retains only in-frame clones and omits some. The sample has around 25,000 clones, roughly 97% seen once. A remark on this clone: Its antigen is currently unknown.

The TCR was taken from a girl aged 2 to 9 with cystic fibrosis. The chain links TRBV19 to TRBJ1-1; 10 nucleotides agree with TRBD1. Source material: blood. The CDR3 sequence: CASTTGQGFEAFF. The CDR3 nucleotides are TGTGCCAGTACTACGGGACAGGGGTTTGAAGCTTTCTTT. Looking up the rest from reference TRBV19 and TRBJ1-1 gives the full variable domain: DGGITQSPKYLFRKEGQNVTLSCEQNLNHDAMYWYRQDPGQGLRLIYYSQIVNDFQKGDIAEGYSVSREKKESFPLTVTSAQKNPTAFYLCASTTGQGFEAFFGQGTRLTVV.